This TCR beta chain was identified during a study of cytomegalovirus exposure and HLA in healthy donors. The sample holds a few counts of this clone. Its antigen remains unknown. Researchers ran the PCR with 60 Vbeta and 13 Jbeta primers. Data came from immunoSEQ multiplex PCR; TCRdb stores just in-frame clones and leaves some out. The data contain 200,000 or so clones, roughly 80% of them singletons. Findings and caveats of the study: Only CMV serostatus was available as immune exposure information. Later analysis placed DRB1 highest and HLA-C lowest in TCR association rates, which differed by HLA locus. Earlier analysis yielded a pattern in which most TCR beta V segments were productive about 90% or about 30% of the time.

Looked up from germline, CDR1 is SGHDT and CDR2 is YYEEEE. CDR3 size: 15 residues. V lost 1 base and J lost 5; bases outside the gene matches: 4. The receptor comes from a woman in her thirties in good health and CMV-seronegative. Material: PBMCs. The rearrangement joins TRBV5-6 to TRBJ1-1; 11 bases map to TRBD1. This CDR3 is CASSLLGQGGTEAFF. The CDR3 nucleotides read TGTGCCAGCAGCTTGTTGGGACAGGGGGGGACTGAAGCTTTCTTT.